Described below is a single T cell receptor beta chain sequence and its context. Its matching antigen is unknown. These donors counted as nominally healthy when sampled, but unrecorded immune exposures were likely. Germline assignment: CDR1 SGHNT and CDR2 YYREEE (reference sequence). The CDR3 loop spans 16 amino acids. Researchers ran the PCR with 60 Vbeta and 13 Jbeta primers. Assay used: immunoSEQ multiplex PCR; TCRdb lists only in-frame clones, some missing. The table includes around 190,000 clones, 60% to 80% detected once. This entry comes from a study of cytomegalovirus exposure and HLA in healthy donors. Overall study results and limits: Many donors shared some public TCRs, even though most TCR sequences were rare. Clonal expansion, a later analysis showed, was greater in HLA-associated TCR beta chains than in equally common others.

This clonotype originated in a man in his sixties in good health and CMV-seronegative. The chain joins TRBV5-4 to TRBJ2-5, with 9 positions matching TRBD1. The end of the DNA is better explained by TRBJ2-7, so the J call may be wrong. Material for sequencing was PBMCs. This CDR3 is CASSGERDREGYEQYF. CDR3 sequence (DNA): TGTGCCAGCAGCGGTGAACGGGACAGGGAGGGGTACGAGCAGTACTTC.